The rows below give T cell receptor beta chains drawn from one sample of a study of blood T cells in healthy people across ages. TCRdb processed the 5' RACE reads anew with MiXCR; each CDR3 protein has one entry. Of 1.5 million to 2 million distinct CDR3 sequences in the sample, about 49% were seen once. Material: blood. The receptors were sampled from a woman aged 40 to 55 in good health. Each CDR3 is given without its conserved first and last residue.

10	TRBJ2-1	TRBV24-1	ATRDGNSEQF
13	TRBJ1-2	TRBV29-1	SVVRPGAGNYGYT
13	TRBJ2-5	TRBV4-1	ASSQEFRAQETQY
14	TRBJ2-3	TRBV6-1	ASSAASGGRTDTQY
16	TRBJ1-5	TRBV6-2/TRBV6-3	ASSYGTGKPYSNQPQH
13	TRBJ1-1	TRBV6-6	ASSYPGQGYTEAF
15	TRBJ2-3	TRBV20-1	SAGGLAGTPSTDTQY
15	TRBJ2-1	TRBV7-3	ASSLNTWSQENNEQF
12	-	TRBV6-6	ASSYSAHRYEQY
11	TRBJ2-7	TRBV20-1	SGGQGGQYEQY
12	TRBJ2-7	TRBV6-2/TRBV6-3	ASSYSDFRPEQY
13	-	TRBV7-2	ATRWSGRREETQY
13	TRBJ2-7	TRBV9	ASSVGDPSTYEQY
13	TRBJ1-2	TRBV6-5	ASSLTPRGDYGYT
13	TRBJ1-5	TRBV12-3/TRBV12-4	ASSSTGGFNQPQH
13	TRBJ2-1	TRBV5-1	ASSLEGGGIDEQF
11	TRBJ1-5	TRBV29-1	SVGQDSNQPQH